The present T cell receptor (beta chain) was sequenced within a study of T cell repertoires in cytomegalovirus infection. For the study at large: CMV infection plus the matching HLA type was flagged by public TCR beta signatures. Overall study results and limits: Identification of carriers of CMV plus the relevant HLA was performed using cumulative public TCR beta family frequency. HLA-C-restricted CMV-specific TCR beta clonotypes were dominant in the ex vivo response.

This clonotype was seen a few times. Its antigen is undetermined. MiXCR was run by TCRdb on the reads, yielding one entry per CDR3 protein. This sample yields about 680,000 distinct CDR3 sequences, of which 24% are seen a single time; roughly 8% belongs to the top ten. The V and J ends lost 3 bases and 8 bases respectively, with 17 bases between them. CDR3 length: 14 amino acids. From germline, CDR1 is SGDLS and CDR2 YYNGEE. The specimen was CD8+ T cells from PBMCs. The clonotype was recovered from a human donor in good health (CMV status not recorded). Some clones in this sample may be carry-over from other donors' samples. The genes are TRBV9 and TRBJ1-2, with TRBD1 as a possible D gene (5 bases). The CDR3 DNA is TGTGCCAGCAGCGGAGTCGGGACCCCGGGAGGCTACACCTTC. Translating it yields CASSGVGTPGGYTF.